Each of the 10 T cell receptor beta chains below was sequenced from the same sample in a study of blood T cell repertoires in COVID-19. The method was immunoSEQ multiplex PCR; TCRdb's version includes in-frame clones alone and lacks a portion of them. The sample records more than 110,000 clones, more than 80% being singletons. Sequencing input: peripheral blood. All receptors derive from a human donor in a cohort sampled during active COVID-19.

The CDR3 spells CASSSLDETEAFF. The CDR3 DNA follows: TGTGCCAGCAGTTCTCTTGATGAGACTGAAGCTTTCTTT. The gene calls are TRBV27 and TRBJ1-1; D not resolved. Trimming took off 4 bases at V and 5 bases at J, with 11 bases between the two ends. The CDR3 consists of 13 residues. Looked up from germline, CDR1 is MNHEY and CDR2 is SMNVEV (reference sequence).

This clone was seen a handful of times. In nucleotides, the CDR3 is TGTGCCAGCAGTTTGAACAGGGGGGGCGGCTACACCTTC. Translating gives CASSLNRGGGYTF. The V call is TRBV12-3 or TRBV12-4, the J call TRBJ1-2; 8 positions match TRBD1. This CDR3 has 13 residues. The ends lost 3 bases at V and 8 bases at J; junction bases unmatched: 5.

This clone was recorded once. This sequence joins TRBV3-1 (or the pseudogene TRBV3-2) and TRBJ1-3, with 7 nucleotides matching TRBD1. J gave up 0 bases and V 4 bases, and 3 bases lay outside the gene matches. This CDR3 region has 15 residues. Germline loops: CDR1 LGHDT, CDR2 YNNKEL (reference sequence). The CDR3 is CASSLPGGSGNTIYF. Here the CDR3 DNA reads TGTGCCAGCAGCCTACCAGGGGGCTCTGGAAACACCATATATTTT.

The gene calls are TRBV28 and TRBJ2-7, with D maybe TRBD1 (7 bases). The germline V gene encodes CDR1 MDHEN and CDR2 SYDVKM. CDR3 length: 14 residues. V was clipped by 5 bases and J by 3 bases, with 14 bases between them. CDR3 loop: CASSQPGGYYEQYF. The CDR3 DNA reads TGTGCCAGCAGTCAACCAGGGGGGTACTACGAGCAGTACTTC.

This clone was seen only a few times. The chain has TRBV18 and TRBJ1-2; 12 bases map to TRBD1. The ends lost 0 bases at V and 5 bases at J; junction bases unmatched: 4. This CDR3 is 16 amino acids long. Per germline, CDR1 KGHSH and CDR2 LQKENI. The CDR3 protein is CASSPPGTGGTYGYTF. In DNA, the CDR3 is TGTGCCAGCTCACCACCAGGGACAGGGGGCACATATGGCTACACCTTC.

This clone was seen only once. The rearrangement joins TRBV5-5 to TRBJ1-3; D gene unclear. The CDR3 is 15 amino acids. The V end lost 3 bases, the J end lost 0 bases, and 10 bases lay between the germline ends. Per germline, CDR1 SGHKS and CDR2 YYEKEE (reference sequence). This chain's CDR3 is CASSSETYSGNTIYF. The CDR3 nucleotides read TGTGCCAGCAGCTCTGAGACTTACTCTGGAAACACCATATATTTT.

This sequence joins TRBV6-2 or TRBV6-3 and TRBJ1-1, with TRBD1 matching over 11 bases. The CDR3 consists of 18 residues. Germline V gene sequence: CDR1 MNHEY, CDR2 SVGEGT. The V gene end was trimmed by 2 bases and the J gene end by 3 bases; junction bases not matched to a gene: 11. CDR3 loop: CASSYPGQGASSHTEAFF. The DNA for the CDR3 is TGTGCCAGCAGTTACCCCGGACAGGGGGCGAGTTCGCACACTGAAGCTTTCTTT.

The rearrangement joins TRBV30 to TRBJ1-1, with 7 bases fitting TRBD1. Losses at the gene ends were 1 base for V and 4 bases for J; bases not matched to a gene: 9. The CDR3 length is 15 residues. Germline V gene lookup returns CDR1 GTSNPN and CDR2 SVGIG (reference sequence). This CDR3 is CAWSAHRGISTEAFF. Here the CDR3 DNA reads TGTGCCTGGAGTGCCCACAGGGGAATCAGCACTGAAGCTTTCTTT.

The CDR3 DNA sequence: TGTGCCAGCAGTCCCAGGGGTGGAACTGAAGCTTTCTTT. This sequence encodes CASSPRGGTEAFF. The V call is TRBV6-4, the J call TRBJ1-1, with D maybe TRBD1 (6 bases). The CDR3 spans 13 residues. Between the trimmed V and J ends, which lost 5 bases and 5 bases, there was a span of 12 bases. Germline loops: CDR1 MRHNA, CDR2 SNTAGT.

The CDR3 nucleotides are TGTGCCAGTAGGGGGCGGGGAACTAGCACAGATACGCAGTATTTT. This codes for CASRGRGTSTDTQYF. The gene calls are TRBV19 and TRBJ2-3; D is possibly TRBD2 (6 bases). The CDR3 length is 15 residues. V was shortened by 6 bases and J by 0 bases, with 13 bases between the two germline ends. CDR1 and CDR2 from the germline V gene are LNHDA and SQIVND (reference sequence). Drawing the rest from reference TRBV19 and TRBJ2-3, the complete variable domain is DGGITQSPKYLFRKEGQNVTLSCEQNLNHDAMYWYRQDPGQGLRLIYYSQIVNDFQKGDIAEGYSVSREKKESFPLTVTSAQKNPTAFYLCASRGRGTSTDTQYFGPGTRLTVL.